Listed below are T cell receptor beta chains from one sample, sequenced in a study of T cell changes during pregnancy in multiple sclerosis. The repertoire was sequenced with immunoSEQ multiplex PCR; TCRdb's copy has only in-frame clones and lacks some. The table includes around 30,000 clones, over 75% detected once. The specimen was CD8+ T cells from peripheral blood mononuclear cells, collected in the second trimester of pregnancy. Source of these receptors: a female donor with multiple sclerosis, enrolled in a pregnancy study. Both conserved end residues are part of each CDR3. A D gene is named only where the DNA matches it firmly. Rows may omit the clone size; those that give it use once, few, many or a size class.

>NA|once|TRBV7-2|TRBJ2-3
CASSPTLAPLVRHTDTQYF
TGTGCCAGCAGCCCGACCCTAGCCCCGTTGGTGCGCCACACAGATACGCAGTATTTT
>TRBD1|NA|TRBV4-3|TRBJ2-7
CASSPTGSSEQYF
TGCGCCAGCAGTCCGACAGGGAGCTCCGAGCAGTACTTC
>NA|NA|TRBV5-6|TRBJ1-5
CANSSTGYGVAQPQHF
TGTGCCAACAGCTCGACGGGATACGGGGTTGCTCAGCCCCAGCATTTT
>NA|NA|TRBV11-2|TRBJ2-7
CASSLGLAYEQYF
TGTGCCAGCAGCCTGGGACTCGCCTACGAGCAGTACTTC
>TRBD1|NA|TRBV9|TRBJ1-2
CASSATRDRGNYGYTF
TGTGCCAGCAGCGCGACCCGGGACAGGGGGAACTATGGCTACACCTTC
>NA|NA|TRBV30|TRBJ2-1
CAWSVGVGPYNEQFF
TGTGCCTGGAGTGTAGGGGTGGGCCCCTACAATGAGCAGTTCTTC
>NA|NA|TRBV7-8|TRBJ2-7
CASSLAAVGEQYF
TGTGCCAGCAGCTTAGCGGCGGTCGGCGAGCAGTACTTC
>NA|once|TRBV29-1|TRBJ1-1
CSGIRNTEAFF
TGCAGCGGAATCAGGAACACTGAAGCTTTCTTT
>TRBD1|NA|TRBV6-5|TRBJ2-2
CASSYKGQGAGELFF
TGTGCCAGCAGTTACAAGGGACAGGGGGCCGGGGAGCTGTTTTTT
>NA|NA|TRBV14|TRBJ2-1
CASSRAGLGDEQFF
TGTGCCAGCAGCCGGGCAGGGCTTGGGGATGAGCAGTTCTTC
>TRBD2|NA|TRBV18|TRBJ2-5
CATTPGRRPETQYF
TGTGCCACAACCCCCGGGAGGAGGCCAGAGACCCAGTACTTC
>NA|once|TRBV28|TRBJ1-3
CASSLTDSGNTIYF
TGTGCCAGCAGTTTGACAGACTCTGGAAACACCATATATTTT
>TRBD1|NA|TRBV19|TRBJ1-2
CASSIIGQGNNYGYTF
TGTGCCAGTAGTATTATCGGACAGGGGAATAACTATGGCTACACCTTC
>NA|NA|TRBV5-1|TRBJ1-4
CASSLDNTNEKLFF
TGCGCCAGCAGCTTGGACAATACTAATGAAAAACTGTTTTTT